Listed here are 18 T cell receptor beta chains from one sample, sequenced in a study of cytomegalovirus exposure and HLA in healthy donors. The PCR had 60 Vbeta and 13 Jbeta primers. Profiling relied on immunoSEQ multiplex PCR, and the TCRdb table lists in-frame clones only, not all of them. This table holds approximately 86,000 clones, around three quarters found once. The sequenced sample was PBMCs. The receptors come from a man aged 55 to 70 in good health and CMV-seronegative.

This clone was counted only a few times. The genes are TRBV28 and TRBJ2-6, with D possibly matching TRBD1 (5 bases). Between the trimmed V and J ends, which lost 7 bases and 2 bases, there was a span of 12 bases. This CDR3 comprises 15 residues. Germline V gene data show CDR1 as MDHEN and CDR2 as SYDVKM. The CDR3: CASNSGLTGANVLTF. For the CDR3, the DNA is TGTGCCAGCAACTCAGGGCTGACTGGGGCCAACGTCCTGACTTTC.

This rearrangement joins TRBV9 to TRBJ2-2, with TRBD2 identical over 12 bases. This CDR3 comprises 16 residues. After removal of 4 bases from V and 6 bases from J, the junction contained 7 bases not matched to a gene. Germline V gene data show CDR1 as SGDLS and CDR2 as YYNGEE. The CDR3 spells CASSLRTSGTAGELFF. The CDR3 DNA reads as TGTGCCAGCAGCCTAAGGACTAGCGGGACAGCCGGGGAGCTGTTTTTT.

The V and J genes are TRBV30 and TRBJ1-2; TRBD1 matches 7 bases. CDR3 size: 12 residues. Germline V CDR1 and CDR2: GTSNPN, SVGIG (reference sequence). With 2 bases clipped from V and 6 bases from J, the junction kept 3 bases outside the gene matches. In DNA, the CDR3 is TGTGCCTGGAGTTTCGACAGGGATGGCTACACCTTC. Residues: CAWSFDRDGYTF.

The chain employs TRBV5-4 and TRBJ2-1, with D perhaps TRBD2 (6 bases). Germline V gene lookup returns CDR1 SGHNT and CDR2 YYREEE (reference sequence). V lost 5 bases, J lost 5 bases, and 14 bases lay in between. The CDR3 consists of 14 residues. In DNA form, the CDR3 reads TGTGCCAGCAGGCGGGACTGGGAGGACAATGAGCAGTTCTTC. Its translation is CASRRDWEDNEQFF.

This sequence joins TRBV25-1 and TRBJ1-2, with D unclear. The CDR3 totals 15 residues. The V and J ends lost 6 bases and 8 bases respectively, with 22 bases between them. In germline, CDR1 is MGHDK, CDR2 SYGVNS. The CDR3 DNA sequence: TGTGCCAGCAGCCCCCCGGCGGTAGACGGAAAAGGCTACACCTTC. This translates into CASSPPAVDGKGYTF.

CDR3 protein: CASSDSVGDRGVFGNTIYF. CDR3 coding DNA: TGTGCCAGCAGTGACTCGGTTGGGGACAGGGGAGTGTTTGGAAACACCATATATTTT. The rearrangement links TRBV6-4 to TRBJ1-3, with 10 bases identical to TRBD1. Germline CDR1 is MRHNA and CDR2 is SNTAGT. The J segment lost 3 bases and the V segment lost 0 bases, leaving 11 bases of the junction unmatched. This CDR3 contains 19 residues.

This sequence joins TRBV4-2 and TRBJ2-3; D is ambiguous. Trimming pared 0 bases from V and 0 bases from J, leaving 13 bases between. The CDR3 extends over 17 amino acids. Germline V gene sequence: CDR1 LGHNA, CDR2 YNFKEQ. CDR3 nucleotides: TGTGCCAGCAGCCAAGATAGAGGATCCTTTAGCACAGATACGCAGTATTTT. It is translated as CASSQDRGSFSTDTQYF.

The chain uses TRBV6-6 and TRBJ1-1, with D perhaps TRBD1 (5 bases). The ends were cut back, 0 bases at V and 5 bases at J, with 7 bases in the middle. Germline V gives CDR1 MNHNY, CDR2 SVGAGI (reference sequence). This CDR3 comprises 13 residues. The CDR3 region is CASSYSEGTEAFF. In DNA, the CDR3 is TGTGCCAGCAGTTACTCGGAGGGGACTGAAGCTTTCTTT.

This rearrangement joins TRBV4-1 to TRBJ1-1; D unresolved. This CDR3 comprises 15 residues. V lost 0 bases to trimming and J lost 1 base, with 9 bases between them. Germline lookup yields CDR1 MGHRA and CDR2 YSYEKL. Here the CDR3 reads CASSQDGQSNTEAFF. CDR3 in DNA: TGCGCCAGCAGCCAAGATGGGCAGTCGAACACTGAAGCTTTCTTT.

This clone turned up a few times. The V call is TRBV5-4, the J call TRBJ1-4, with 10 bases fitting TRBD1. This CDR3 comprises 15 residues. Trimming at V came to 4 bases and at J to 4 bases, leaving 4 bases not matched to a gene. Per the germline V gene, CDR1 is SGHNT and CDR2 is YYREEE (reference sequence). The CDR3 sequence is CASSRQGASNEKLFF. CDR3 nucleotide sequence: TGTGCCAGCAGCCGACAGGGGGCGAGTAATGAAAAACTGTTTTTT. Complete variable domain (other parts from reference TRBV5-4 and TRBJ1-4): ETGVTQSPTHLIKTRGQQVTLRCSSQSGHNTVSWYQQALGQGPQFIFQYYREEENGRGNFPPRFSGLQFPNYSSELNVNALELDDSALYLCASSRQGASNEKLFFGSGTQLSVL.

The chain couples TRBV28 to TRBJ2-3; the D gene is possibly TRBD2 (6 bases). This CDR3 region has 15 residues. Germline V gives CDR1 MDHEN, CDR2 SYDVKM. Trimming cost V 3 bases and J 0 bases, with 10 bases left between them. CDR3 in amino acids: CASSFSGRSTDTQYF. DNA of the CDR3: TGTGCCAGCAGTTTTAGCGGTAGAAGCACAGATACGCAGTATTTT.

The CDR3 DNA follows: TGTGCCAGCAGCGTAGTTGGAGGATTGGACGAGCAGTTCTTC. Its protein is CASSVVGGLDEQFF. This rearrangement joins TRBV9 to TRBJ2-1, with D perhaps TRBD2 (5 bases). With 0 bases removed from V and 10 bases from J, the gap between germline ends came to 14 bases. The CDR3 has 14 residues. Germline V gene data show CDR1 as SGDLS and CDR2 as YYNGEE.

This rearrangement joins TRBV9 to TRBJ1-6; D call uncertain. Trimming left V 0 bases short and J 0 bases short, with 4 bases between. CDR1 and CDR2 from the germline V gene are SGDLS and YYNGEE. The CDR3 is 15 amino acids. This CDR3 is CASSVDSSYNSPLHF. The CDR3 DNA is TGTGCCAGCAGCGTAGACAGCTCCTATAATTCACCCCTCCACTTT.

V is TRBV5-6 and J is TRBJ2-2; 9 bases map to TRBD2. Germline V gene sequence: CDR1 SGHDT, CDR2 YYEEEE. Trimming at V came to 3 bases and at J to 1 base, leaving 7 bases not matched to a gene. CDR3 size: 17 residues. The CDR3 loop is CASSWPQTSGNTGELFF. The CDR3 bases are TGTGCCAGCAGCTGGCCTCAGACTAGCGGGAACACCGGGGAGCTGTTTTTT. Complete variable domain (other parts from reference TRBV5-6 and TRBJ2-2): DAGVTQSPTHLIKTRGQQVTLRCSPKSGHDTVSWYQQALGQGPQFIFQYYEEEERQRGNFPDRFSGHQFPNYSSELNVNALLLGDSALYLCASSWPQTSGNTGELFFGEGSRLTVL.

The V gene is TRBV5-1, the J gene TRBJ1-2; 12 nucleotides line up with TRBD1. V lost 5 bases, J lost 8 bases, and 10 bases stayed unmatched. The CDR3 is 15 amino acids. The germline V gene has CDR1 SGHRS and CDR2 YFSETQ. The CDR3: CASSQGQGAIDGYTF. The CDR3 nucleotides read TGCGCCAGCAGTCAGGGACAGGGGGCAATAGACGGCTACACCTTC.

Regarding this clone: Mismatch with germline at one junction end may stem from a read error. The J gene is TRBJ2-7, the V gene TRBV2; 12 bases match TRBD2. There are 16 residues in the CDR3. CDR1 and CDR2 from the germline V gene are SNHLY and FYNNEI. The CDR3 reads CASSFDGTSGSSEQYF. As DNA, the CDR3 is TGTGCCAGCTCATTTGACGGGACTAGCGGGTCCTCCGAGCAGTACTTC.

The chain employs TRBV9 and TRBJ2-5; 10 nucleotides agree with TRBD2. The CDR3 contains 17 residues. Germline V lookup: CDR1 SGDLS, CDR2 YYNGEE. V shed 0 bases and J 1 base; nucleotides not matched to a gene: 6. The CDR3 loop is CASSVGGSSGGQETQYF. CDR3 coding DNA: TGTGCCAGCAGCGTAGGCGGGTCTAGCGGGGGCCAAGAGACCCAGTACTTC. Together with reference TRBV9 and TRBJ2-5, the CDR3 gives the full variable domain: DSGVTQTPKHLITATGQRVTLRCSPRSGDLSVYWYQQSLDQGLQFLIQYYNGEERAKGNILERFSAQQFPDLHSELNLSSLELGDSALYFCASSVGGSSGGQETQYFGPGTRLLVL.

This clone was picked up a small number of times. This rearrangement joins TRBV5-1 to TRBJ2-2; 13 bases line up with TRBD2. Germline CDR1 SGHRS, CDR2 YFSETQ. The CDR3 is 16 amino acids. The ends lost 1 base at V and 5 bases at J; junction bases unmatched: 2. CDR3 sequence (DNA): TGCGCCAGCAGCTTGCCACTAGCGGGGGGGACCGGGGAGCTGTTTTTT. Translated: CASSLPLAGGTGELFF.